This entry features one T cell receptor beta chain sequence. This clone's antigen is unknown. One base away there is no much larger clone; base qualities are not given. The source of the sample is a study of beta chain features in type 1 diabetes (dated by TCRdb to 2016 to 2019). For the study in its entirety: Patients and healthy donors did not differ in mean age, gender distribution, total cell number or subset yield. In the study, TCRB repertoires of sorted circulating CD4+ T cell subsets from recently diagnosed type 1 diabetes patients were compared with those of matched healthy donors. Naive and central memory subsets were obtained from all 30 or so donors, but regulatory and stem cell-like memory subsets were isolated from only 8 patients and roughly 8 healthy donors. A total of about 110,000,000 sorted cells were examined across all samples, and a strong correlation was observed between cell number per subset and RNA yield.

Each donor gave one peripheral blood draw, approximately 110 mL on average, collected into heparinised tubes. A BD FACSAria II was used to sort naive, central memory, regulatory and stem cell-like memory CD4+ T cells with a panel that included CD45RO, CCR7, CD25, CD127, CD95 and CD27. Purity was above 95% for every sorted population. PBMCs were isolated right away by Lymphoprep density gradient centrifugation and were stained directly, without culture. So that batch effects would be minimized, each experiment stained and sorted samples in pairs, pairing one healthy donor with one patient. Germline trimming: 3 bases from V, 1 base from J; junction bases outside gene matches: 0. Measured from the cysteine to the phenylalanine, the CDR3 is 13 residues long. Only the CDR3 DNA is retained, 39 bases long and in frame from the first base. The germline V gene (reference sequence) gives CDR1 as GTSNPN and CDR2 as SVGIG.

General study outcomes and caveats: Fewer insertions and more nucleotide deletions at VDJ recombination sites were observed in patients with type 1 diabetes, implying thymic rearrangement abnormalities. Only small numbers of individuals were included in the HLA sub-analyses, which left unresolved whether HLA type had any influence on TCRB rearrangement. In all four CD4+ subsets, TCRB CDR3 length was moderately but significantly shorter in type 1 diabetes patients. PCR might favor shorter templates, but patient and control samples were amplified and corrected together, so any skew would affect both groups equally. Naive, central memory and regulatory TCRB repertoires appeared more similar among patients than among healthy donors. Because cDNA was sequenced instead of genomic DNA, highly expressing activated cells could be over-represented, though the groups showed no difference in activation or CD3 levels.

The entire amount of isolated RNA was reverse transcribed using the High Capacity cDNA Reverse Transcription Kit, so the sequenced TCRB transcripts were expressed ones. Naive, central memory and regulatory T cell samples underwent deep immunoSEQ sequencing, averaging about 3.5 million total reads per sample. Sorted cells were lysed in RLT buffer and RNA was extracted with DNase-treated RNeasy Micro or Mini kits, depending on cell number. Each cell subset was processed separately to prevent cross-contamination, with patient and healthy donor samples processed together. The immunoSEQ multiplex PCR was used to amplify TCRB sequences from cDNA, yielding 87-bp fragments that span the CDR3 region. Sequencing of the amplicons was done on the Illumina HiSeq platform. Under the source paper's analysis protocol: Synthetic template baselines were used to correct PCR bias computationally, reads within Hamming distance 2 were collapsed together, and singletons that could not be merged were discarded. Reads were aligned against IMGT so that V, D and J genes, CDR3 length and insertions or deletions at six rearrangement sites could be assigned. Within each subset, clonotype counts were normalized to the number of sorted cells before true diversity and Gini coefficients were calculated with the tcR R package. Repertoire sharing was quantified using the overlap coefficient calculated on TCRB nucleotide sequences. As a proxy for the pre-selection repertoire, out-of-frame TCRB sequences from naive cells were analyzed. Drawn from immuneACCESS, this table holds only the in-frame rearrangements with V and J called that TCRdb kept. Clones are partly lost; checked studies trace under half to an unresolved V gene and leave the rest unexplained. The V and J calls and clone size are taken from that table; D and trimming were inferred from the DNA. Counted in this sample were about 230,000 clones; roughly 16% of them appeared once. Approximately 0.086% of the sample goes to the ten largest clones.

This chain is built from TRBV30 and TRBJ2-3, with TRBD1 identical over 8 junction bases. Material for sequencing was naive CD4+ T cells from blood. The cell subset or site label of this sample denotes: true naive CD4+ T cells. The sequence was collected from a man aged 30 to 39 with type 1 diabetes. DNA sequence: TGTGCCTGGAGGACAGGGGGCACAGATACGCAGTATTTT. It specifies CAWRTGGTDTQYF. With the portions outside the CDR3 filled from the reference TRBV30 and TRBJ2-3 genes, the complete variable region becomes SQTIHQWPATLVQPVGSPLSLECTVEGTSNPNLYWYRQAAGRGLQLLFYSVGIGQISSEVPQNLSASRPQDRQFILSSKKLLLSDSGFYLCAWRTGGTDTQYFGPGTRLTVL.